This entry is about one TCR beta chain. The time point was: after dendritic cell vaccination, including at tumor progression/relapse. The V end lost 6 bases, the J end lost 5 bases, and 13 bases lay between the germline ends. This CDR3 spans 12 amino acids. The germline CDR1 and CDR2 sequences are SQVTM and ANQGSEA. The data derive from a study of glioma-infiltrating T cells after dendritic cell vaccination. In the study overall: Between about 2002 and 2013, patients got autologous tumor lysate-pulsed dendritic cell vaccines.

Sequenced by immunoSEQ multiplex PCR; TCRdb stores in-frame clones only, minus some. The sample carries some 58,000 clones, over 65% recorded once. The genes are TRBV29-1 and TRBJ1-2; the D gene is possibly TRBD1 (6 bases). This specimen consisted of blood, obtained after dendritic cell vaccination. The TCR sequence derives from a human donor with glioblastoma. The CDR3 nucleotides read TGCAGCGTCCGGAGGGGGGGGTATGGCTACACCTTC. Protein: CSVRRGGYGYTF. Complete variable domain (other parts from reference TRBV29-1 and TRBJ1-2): SAVISQKPSRDICQRGTSLTIQCQVDSQVTMMFWYRQQPGQSLTLIATANQGSEATYESGFVIDKFPISRPNLTFSTLTVSNMSPEDSSIYLCSVRRGGYGYTFGSGTRLTVV.